The 30 T cell receptor beta chains listed next were all sequenced from one sample in a study of T cells in Graves' hyperthyroidism and ophthalmopathy. RNA transcripts were the template for amplifying TCR beta CDR3 regions. TCR CDR3 underwent first-round RT-PCR with the HTBI primer set. TCRdb re-called the multiplex PCR reads through MiXCR, storing one row per CDR3 protein. The sample has hundreds of thousands of distinct CDR3 sequences; approximately 14% are singletons. The specimen was blood. The receptors shown here come from a woman in her twenties or thirties with Graves' hyperthyroidism.

The sample holds many counts of this clonotype. CDR3 amino acids: CASSSSPKLVGNTIYF. CDR3 DNA: TGTGCCAGCAGCTCCTCCCCGAAACTCGTTGGAAACACCATATATTTT. V usage is TRBV11-1 and J usage is TRBJ1-3; no firm D call. The germline V gene encodes CDR1 SGHAT and CDR2 FQDESV (reference sequence). Trimming pared 4 bases from V and 3 bases from J, leaving 16 bases between. The CDR3 covers 16 residues. The entire variable domain, with the rest obtained from reference TRBV11-1 and TRBJ1-3, is as follows: EAEVAQSPRYKITEKSQAVAFWCDPISGHATLYWYRQILGQGPELLVQFQDESVVDDSQLPKDRFSAERLKGVDSTLKIQPAELGDSAMYLCASSSSPKLVGNTIYFGEGSWLTVV.

This clonotype was found many times. The genes are TRBV20-1 and TRBJ2-7; the D call may be TRBD1 or TRBD2 (5 bases each). Germline assignment: CDR1 DFQATT and CDR2 SNEGSKA (reference sequence). The CDR3 contains 11 residues. Trimming left V 3 bases short and J 3 bases short, with 6 bases between. CDR3 sequence: CSASGGYEQYF. The CDR3 DNA reads TGCAGTGCTAGTGGGGGCTACGAGCAGTACTTC.

The chain joins TRBV6-6 to TRBJ2-4; no clear D gene. The V gene lost 2 bases and the J gene lost 0 bases, with 8 bases spanning the gap. CDR1 is MNHNY, CDR2 SVGAGI, per germline (reference sequence). The length of the CDR3 is 15 residues. The CDR3 region is CASSYTQRAKNIQYF. The CDR3 bases are TGTGCCAGCAGTTACACCCAGAGAGCCAAAAACATTCAGTACTTC.

The rearrangement uses TRBV24-1 and TRBJ2-1; D assignment may be TRBD1 or TRBD2 (5 bases each). Germline lookup yields CDR1 KGHDR and CDR2 SFDVKD. The CDR3 spans 13 residues. Trimming removed 12 bases from V and 9 bases from J, with 20 bases in between. CDR3 DNA: TGTGCCGCCGCCGGGACGTCTTCTGGTGAGCAGTTCTTC. It specifies CAAAGTSSGEQFF.

The chain links TRBV3-1 to TRBJ2-1, with D hard to call. CDR3 length equals 12 residues. V gave up 1 base and J gave up 8 bases, with 6 bases separating them. Germline V gives CDR1 LGHDT, CDR2 YNNKEL (reference sequence). CDR3 nucleotide sequence: TGTGCCAGCAGCCAAGTGGAGTATGAGCAGTTCTTC. The encoded protein is CASSQVEYEQFF.

This clonotype has a count of ten or more. The CDR3 DNA reads as TGTGCCACTCGACCGGACTCCTACGAGCAGTACTTC. Protein sequence: CATRPDSYEQYF. The chain links TRBV2 to TRBJ2-7, with D unresolved. There are 12 residues in the CDR3. Germline CDR1 and CDR2: SNHLY and FYNNEI. With 10 bases removed from V and 0 bases from J, the gap between germline ends came to 10 bases.

The chain combines TRBV11-3 with TRBJ2-2; 12 bases agree with TRBD2. Per germline, CDR1 SGHNT and CDR2 YENEEA. V lost 4 bases to trimming and J lost 5 bases; unmatched junction nucleotides: 5. This CDR3 comprises 16 residues. The CDR3 DNA sequence: TGTGCCAGCAGCTCCCCTAGCGGGGGGGCTACCGGGGAGCTGTTTTTT. Amino acid sequence: CASSSPSGGATGELFF.

In its sample, this clonotype was seen a few times. This chain uses TRBV18 with TRBJ2-1; 11 bases fit TRBD2. The length of the CDR3 is 15 residues. V trimming: 3 bases; J trimming: 7 bases; junction bases outside the gene matches: 5. Germline CDR1 KGHSH, CDR2 LQKENI. This CDR3 reads CASSPSSGGRNEQFF. The CDR3 DNA sequence: TGTGCCAGCTCACCTTCTAGCGGGGGGCGGAATGAGCAGTTCTTC.

The J gene is TRBJ1-2, the V gene TRBV5-5; D not certain. CDR1 is SGHKS, CDR2 YYEKEE, per germline (reference sequence). V lost 4 bases and J lost 8, with 12 bases in between. The CDR3 covers 12 residues. This chain's CDR3 is CASSHDRWGYTF. CDR3 coding DNA: TGTGCCAGCAGCCATGACCGGTGGGGCTACACCTTC.

This clonotype was seen a few times. The CDR3 spells CSASVLSGTVGEQYF. DNA for the CDR3: TGCAGTGCTAGTGTTTTATCCGGGACAGTAGGCGAGCAGTACTTC. The chain combines TRBV20-1 with TRBJ2-7; 7 nucleotides align to TRBD1. The CDR3 extends over 15 amino acids. Germline-derived CDR1 and CDR2 are DFQATT and SNEGSKA (reference sequence). Losses at the gene ends were 3 bases for V and 6 bases for J; bases not matched to a gene: 14.

This clonotype was counted ten times or more. J is TRBJ1-4 and V is TRBV28; tentatively, D is TRBD1 (6 bases). In germline, CDR1 is MDHEN, CDR2 SYDVKM. This CDR3 has 15 residues. Trimming removed 5 bases from V and 4 bases from J, with 14 bases in between. Here the CDR3 DNA reads TGTGCCAGCAGTCTGGGCGGACAGCTTAATGAAAAACTGTTTTTT. Protein product: CASSLGGQLNEKLFF.

This CDR3 reads CSVQGPGETQYF. The CDR3, as DNA: TGCAGCGTCCAAGGGCCGGGAGAGACCCAGTACTTC. The chain joins TRBV29-1 to TRBJ2-5; D unclear. The CDR3 is 12 residues long. Germline V gene sequence: CDR1 SQVTM, CDR2 ANQGSEA. V lost 6 bases and J 4 bases, leaving 12 bases between the germline ends.

This clonotype was picked up many times. CDR3 coding DNA: TGTGCCAGCAGCCAACATCTCCCCGGGGAGCTGTTTTTT. As protein: CASSQHLPGELFF. The chain has TRBV14 and TRBJ2-2; D unresolved. The CDR3 has 13 residues. Germline CDR1 SGHDN, CDR2 FVKESK. The ends were cut back, 2 bases at V and 6 bases at J, with 7 bases in the middle.

The sample holds a few counts of this clonotype. The genes are TRBV9 and TRBJ2-5; the D call may be TRBD1 or TRBD2 (6 bases each). CDR1 and CDR2 (germline): SGDLS, YYNGEE. This CDR3 spans 15 amino acids. V lost 1 base to trimming and J lost 2 bases, with 12 bases between them. The CDR3 DNA is TGTGCCAGCAGCGTATCGGGGGCGGTTCAAGAGACCCAGTACTTC. It is translated as CASSVSGAVQETQYF. The full variable domain, in which reference TRBV9 and TRBJ2-5 provide the parts outside the CDR3, is DSGVTQTPKHLITATGQRVTLRCSPRSGDLSVYWYQQSLDQGLQFLIQYYNGEERAKGNILERFSAQQFPDLHSELNLSSLELGDSALYFCASSVSGAVQETQYFGPGTRLLVL.

This clonotype was counted a few times. V is TRBV12-3 or TRBV12-4 and J is TRBJ1-5, with D possibly matching TRBD1 (6 bases). Trimming left V 7 bases short and J 5 bases short, with 12 bases between. The CDR3 contains 13 residues. For the CDR3, the DNA is TGTGCCAGCACTAGGGGGAGGGATCAGCCCCAGCATTTT. This encodes CASTRGRDQPQHF.

This clonotype was counted between two and nine times. The J gene is TRBJ1-1, the V gene TRBV12-3 or TRBV12-4; the D is unclear. Trimming pared 2 bases from V and 5 bases from J, leaving 12 bases between. The CDR3 has 14 amino acids. CDR3 amino acids: CASSLWVQWTEAFF. The CDR3, as DNA: TGTGCCAGCAGTTTATGGGTCCAGTGGACTGAAGCTTTCTTT.

A note on this clonotype: At one end the junction does not follow the germline gene, possibly because of a read error. The chain joins TRBV20-1 to TRBJ2-5; D is perhaps TRBD2 (5 bases). The CDR3 contains 12 residues. Per germline, CDR1 DFQATT and CDR2 SNEGSKA (reference sequence). The CDR3 spells CSASREQGTQYF. CDR3 in DNA: TGCAGTGCTAGTCGGGAACAAGGGACCCAGTACTTC.

This clonotype has ten or more counts. As DNA, the CDR3 is TGTGCCAGCAGCCAAGAGCAAGGAAGGGCATACAATGAGCAGTTCTTC. This sequence encodes CASSQEQGRAYNEQFF. The rearrangement links TRBV3-1 to TRBJ2-1; D not certain. Germline lookup yields CDR1 LGHDT and CDR2 YNNKEL (reference sequence). This CDR3 is built from 16 residues. V was pared by 0 bases and J by 4 bases, with 13 bases between.

At least ten counts were recorded for this clonotype. One end of the junction varies from germline; a read error may be responsible. J is TRBJ2-5 and V is TRBV7-7; the match to TRBD2 covers 8 bases. CDR1 and CDR2 from the germline V gene are SSHAT and FNYEAQ (reference sequence). The CDR3 extends over 16 amino acids. The CDR3 sequence is CASSLSGLGVQETQYF. CDR3 bases: TGTGCTAGCAGCTTATCGGGACTAGGGGTCCAAGAGACCCAGTACTTC.

The rearrangement joins TRBV7-2 to TRBJ2-2; D possibly corresponds to TRBD2 (5 bases). Trimming removed 6 bases at V and 6 bases at J, with 11 bases between. Germline V gives CDR1 SGHTA, CDR2 FQGNSA. The CDR3 extends over 13 amino acids. The CDR3 sequence: CASRLLAPGELFF. The CDR3 DNA follows: TGTGCCAGCAGGCTTCTAGCCCCCGGGGAGCTGTTTTTT.

This clonotype was recorded at least ten times. V gene TRBV24-1 combines with J gene TRBJ2-3; D gene unclear. This CDR3 is built from 15 residues. CDR1 KGHDR and CDR2 SFDVKD come from the germline V gene. The ends were cut back, 0 bases at V and 1 base at J, with 7 bases in the middle. CDR3: CATSDLPGGTDTQYF. The CDR3 DNA sequence: TGTGCCACCAGTGATTTGCCGGGTGGCACAGATACGCAGTATTTT.

The genes are TRBV14 and TRBJ1-2; TRBD1 agrees at 9 bases. Per the germline V gene, CDR1 is SGHDN and CDR2 is FVKESK. The CDR3 runs 15 residues. V lost 4 bases, J lost 5 bases, and 8 bases stayed unmatched. In nucleotides, the CDR3 is TGTGCCAGCAGCCGCAGTCACGGGACAGGGTATGGCTACACCTTC. Its translation is CASSRSHGTGYGYTF.

The table lists this clonotype with a few counts. V gene TRBV28 combines with J gene TRBJ2-1; the D gene is possibly TRBD1 (5 bases). Trimming took off 6 bases at V and 14 bases at J, with 14 bases between the two ends. The germline V gene encodes CDR1 MDHEN and CDR2 SYDVKM. CDR3 length: 11 amino acids. The CDR3 DNA reads as TGTGCCAGCAGCGAGGCAGGGTGGGAGTTCTTC. Translation gives CASSEAGWEFF.

This clonotype came up many times. The gene calls are TRBV28 and TRBJ1-2; tentatively, D is TRBD1 (6 bases). V was cut by 1 base and J by 8 bases, with 8 bases left in between. Germline V CDR1 and CDR2: MDHEN, SYDVKM. The CDR3 extends over 12 amino acids. Here the CDR3 reads CASSLSDSGYTF. CDR3 DNA sequence: TGTGCCAGCAGTTTATCGGACAGCGGCTACACCTTC.

This clonotype was picked up a small number of times. V usage is TRBV7-9 and J usage is TRBJ2-3, with D uncertain. Deletions cut 5 bases from V and 4 bases from J, with 13 bases between. From germline, CDR1 is SEHNR and CDR2 FQNEAQ (reference sequence). This CDR3 has 14 amino acids. This CDR3 reads CASSGEISSDTQYF. The DNA for the CDR3 is TGTGCCAGCAGCGGGGAAATATCGTCAGATACGCAGTATTTT.

To note about this clonotype: A much bigger clone sits one base away, suggesting this may be a read error. The V gene is TRBV20-1, the J gene TRBJ2-7; unclear D gene. CDR3 length: 9 amino acids. Germline CDR1 DFQATT, CDR2 SNEGSKA (reference sequence). Trimming stripped 3 bases from V and 5 bases from J, with 2 bases between. CDR3 bases: TGCAGTGCTAGTGACGAGCAGTACTTC. Its protein is CSASDEQYF.

This clonotype was seen ten or more times. This chain joins TRBV20-1 and TRBJ2-1, with 11 bases lining up with TRBD2. This CDR3 region has 14 residues. J gave up 6 bases and V 6 bases, and 7 bases lay outside the gene matches. Germline lookup yields CDR1 DFQATT and CDR2 SNEGSKA (reference sequence). In nucleotides, the CDR3 is TGCAGTGCCGCTACTAGCGGGAGCGGCAATGAGCAGTTCTTC. Its protein is CSAATSGSGNEQFF.

This clonotype was seen more than once but under ten times. The rearrangement joins TRBV6-1 to TRBJ2-3, with TRBD2 matching over 12 bases. J lost 6 bases, V lost 6 bases, and 7 bases had no gene match. The CDR3 runs to 15 residues. The germline V gene has CDR1 MNHNS and CDR2 SASEGT. The DNA for the CDR3 is TGTGCCAGCAGACAGCTAGCGGGAGGGGAGGATACGCAGTATTTT. This sequence encodes CASRQLAGGEDTQYF.

This clonotype has a count of ten or more. This chain links TRBV5-1 with TRBJ1-1; no definite D call. The germline gives CDR1 SGHRS, CDR2 YFSETQ. V lost 5 bases and J 0 bases, leaving 11 bases between the germline ends. The CDR3 has 14 amino acids. The CDR3 reads CASRRRRMNTEAFF. The DNA for the CDR3 is TGCGCCAGCAGACGGAGAAGGATGAACACTGAAGCTTTCTTT. The full variable domain, completed using reference TRBV5-1 and TRBJ1-1, is KAGVTQTPRYLIKTRGQQVTLSCSPISGHRSVSWYQQTPGQGLQFLFEYFSETQRNKGNFPGRFSGRQFSNSRSEMNVSTLELGDSALYLCASRRRRMNTEAFFGQGTRLTVV.

CDR3 DNA sequence: TGTGCCAGCAGTTCCGGCGGGACAGGGGTGGAGACCCAGTACTTC. Translation gives CASSSGGTGVETQYF. The genes are TRBV2 and TRBJ2-5; TRBD1 matches at 10 bases. V was clipped by 5 bases and J by 5 bases; unmatched bases: 8. The CDR3 consists of 15 residues. Germline CDR1 reads SNHLY; CDR2 reads FYNNEI.